This T cell receptor (beta chain) was captured by sequencing in a study of OX40 agonist ivuxolimab in advanced cancers. Looking at the study overall: The study treated patients with ivuxolimab, an agonistic anti-OX40 (CD134) antibody. Study-wide results and caveats: At doses 0.1 to 3.0 mg/kg, CD4+ and CD8+ clones expanded.

The CDR3 totals 14 residues. Trimming took off 4 bases at V and 0 bases at J, with 7 bases between the two ends. CDR1 and CDR2 from the germline V gene are SGHRS and YFSETQ. Clones were read by immunoSEQ multiplex PCR, and TCRdb kept only the in-frame ones, dropping some. The sample lists tens of thousands of clones; 84% were seen once. A word on this clone: Its target is unknown.

The sequence was collected from an adult with an advanced solid tumor such as melanoma, head and neck, liver or kidney cancer. The gene calls are TRBV5-1 and TRBJ2-2; no reliable D call. The input for sequencing was CD4+ or CD8+ T cells sorted from blood, taken in a trial of the OX40 agonist ivuxolimab. CDR3 bases: TGCGCCAGCAGCCCTAATACGAACACCGGGGAGCTGTTTTTT. Translated: CASSPNTNTGELFF.